The TCR beta chain under discussion was sequenced for a study of blood T cell repertoires in COVID-19. On the study more broadly: From the United States, Italy and Spain came samples of acute and convalescent COVID-19. Nucleic acid was either cDNA or gDNA, and it came from T cells, B-cell-depleted T cells, or PBMCs.

V shed 0 bases and J shed 3 bases, with 12 bases lying between them. The CDR3 has 16 residues. The germline V gene encodes CDR1 LGHDT and CDR2 YNNKEL (reference sequence). Under the authors' procedure: Amplifying reference gene primers gave estimates of nucleated cell counts. The protocol was immunoSEQ multiplex PCR, while the TCRdb copy is restricted to in-frame clones and leaves out a portion. V, J and clone size reflect that table, while D and trimming were determined from the DNA. The sample carries about 32,000 clones, approximately 86% recorded once. The sample comprised peripheral blood. The V and J genes are TRBV3-1 (or the pseudogene TRBV3-2) and TRBJ2-1; D call uncertain. This clonotype was obtained from an elderly woman with active or convalescent COVID-19. The chain's CDR3 is CASSQENGLIYNEQFF. CDR3 bases: TGTGCCAGCAGCCAAGAGAATGGCTTAATCTACAATGAGCAGTTCTTC.